This T cell receptor (beta chain) was captured in a study of blood T cell repertoires in COVID-19. The table came from immunoSEQ multiplex PCR; TCRdb's copy has only in-frame clones and leaves some out. The sample contains about 53,000 clones, under 90% of which appear only once. Trimming shortened V by 2 bases and J by 0 bases, and 5 bases separated the two germline ends. The CDR3 has 14 residues. The germline gives CDR1 KGHSH, CDR2 LQKENI. The chain has TRBV18 and TRBJ1-5, with D unresolved. The sample was peripheral blood. The source is an elderly woman with COVID-19, enrolled during active disease. CDR3 loop: CASSPDNSNQPQHF. The CDR3 coding sequence is TGTGCCAGCTCACCAGACAATAGCAATCAGCCCCAGCATTTT.